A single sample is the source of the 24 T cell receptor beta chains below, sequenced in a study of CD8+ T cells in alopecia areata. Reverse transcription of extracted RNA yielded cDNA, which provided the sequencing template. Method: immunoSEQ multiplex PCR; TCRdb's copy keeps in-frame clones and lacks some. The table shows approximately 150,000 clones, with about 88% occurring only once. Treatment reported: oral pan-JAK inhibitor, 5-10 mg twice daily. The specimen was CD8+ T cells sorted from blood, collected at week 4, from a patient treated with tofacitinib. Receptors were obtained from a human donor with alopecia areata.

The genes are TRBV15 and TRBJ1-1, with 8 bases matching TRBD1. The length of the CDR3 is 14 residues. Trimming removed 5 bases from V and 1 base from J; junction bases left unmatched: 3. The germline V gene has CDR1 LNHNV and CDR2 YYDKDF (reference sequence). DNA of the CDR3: TGTGCCACCAGCTCAGGGGGCGAGAACACTGAAGCTTTCTTT. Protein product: CATSSGGENTEAFF.

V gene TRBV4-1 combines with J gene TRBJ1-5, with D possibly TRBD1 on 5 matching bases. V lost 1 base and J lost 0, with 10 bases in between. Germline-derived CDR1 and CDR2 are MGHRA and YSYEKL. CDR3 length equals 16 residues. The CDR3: CASSQGQGYSNQPQHF. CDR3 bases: TGCGCCAGCAGCCAAGGGCAGGGATATAGCAATCAGCCCCAGCATTTT.

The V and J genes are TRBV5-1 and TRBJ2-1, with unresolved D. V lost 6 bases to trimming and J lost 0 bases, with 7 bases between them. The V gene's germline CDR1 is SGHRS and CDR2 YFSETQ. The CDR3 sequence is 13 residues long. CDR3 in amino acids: CASMHSSYNEQFF. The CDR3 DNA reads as TGCGCCAGCATGCATAGCTCCTACAATGAGCAGTTCTTC.

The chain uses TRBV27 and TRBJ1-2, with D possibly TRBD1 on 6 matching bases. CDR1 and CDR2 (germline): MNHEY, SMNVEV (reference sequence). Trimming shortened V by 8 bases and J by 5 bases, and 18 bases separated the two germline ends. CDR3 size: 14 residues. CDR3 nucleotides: TGTGCCAGCTCGTCCTCCGGACAGTTTTATGGCTACACCTTC. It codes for CASSSSGQFYGYTF.

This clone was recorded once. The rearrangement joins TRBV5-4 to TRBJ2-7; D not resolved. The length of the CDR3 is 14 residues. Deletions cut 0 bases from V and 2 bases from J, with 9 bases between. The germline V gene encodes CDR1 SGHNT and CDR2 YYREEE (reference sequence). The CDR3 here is CASSLDAAPYEQYF. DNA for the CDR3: TGTGCCAGCAGCTTGGACGCGGCTCCCTACGAGCAGTACTTC.

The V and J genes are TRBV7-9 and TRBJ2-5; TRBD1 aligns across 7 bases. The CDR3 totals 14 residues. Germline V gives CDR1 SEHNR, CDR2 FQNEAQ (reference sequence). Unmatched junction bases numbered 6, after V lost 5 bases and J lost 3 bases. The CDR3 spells CASSLDQGEETQYF. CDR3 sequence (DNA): TGTGCCAGCAGCCTAGATCAGGGGGAAGAGACCCAGTACTTC.

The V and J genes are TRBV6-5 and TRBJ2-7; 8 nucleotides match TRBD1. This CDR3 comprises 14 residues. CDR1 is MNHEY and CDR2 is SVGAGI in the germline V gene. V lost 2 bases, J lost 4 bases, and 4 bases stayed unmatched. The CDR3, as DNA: TGTGCCAGCAGTTACCCGGGACAGGAATACGAGCAGTACTTC. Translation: CASSYPGQEYEQYF.

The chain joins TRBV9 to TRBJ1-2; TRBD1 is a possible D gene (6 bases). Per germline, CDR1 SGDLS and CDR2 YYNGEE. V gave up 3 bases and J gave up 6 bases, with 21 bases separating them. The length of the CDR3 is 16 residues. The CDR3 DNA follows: TGTGCCAGCAGCGGGAGGGGGACACAGGACCATAATGGCTACACCTTC. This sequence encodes CASSGRGTQDHNGYTF.

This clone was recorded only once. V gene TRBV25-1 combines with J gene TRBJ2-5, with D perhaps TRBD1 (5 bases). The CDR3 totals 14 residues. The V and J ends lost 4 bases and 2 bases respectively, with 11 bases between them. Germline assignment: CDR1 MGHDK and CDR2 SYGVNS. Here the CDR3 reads CASSGAGWQETQYF. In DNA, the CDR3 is TGTGCCAGCAGTGGGGCAGGGTGGCAAGAGACCCAGTACTTC.

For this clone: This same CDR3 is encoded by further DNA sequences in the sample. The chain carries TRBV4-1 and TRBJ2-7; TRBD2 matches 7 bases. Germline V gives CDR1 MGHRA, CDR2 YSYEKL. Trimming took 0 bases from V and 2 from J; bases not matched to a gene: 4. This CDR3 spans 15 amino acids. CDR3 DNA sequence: TGCGCCAGCAGCCAAGAAGGAGGGAGGGCCTACGAGCAGTACTTC. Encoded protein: CASSQEGGRAYEQYF.

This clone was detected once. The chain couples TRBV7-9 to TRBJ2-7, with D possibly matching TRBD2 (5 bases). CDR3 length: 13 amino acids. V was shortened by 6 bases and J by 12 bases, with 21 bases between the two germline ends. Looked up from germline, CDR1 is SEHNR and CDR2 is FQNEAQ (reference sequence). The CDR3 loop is CASSRELALQMYF. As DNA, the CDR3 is TGTGCCAGCAGTAGGGAGTTAGCCCTCCAAATGTACTTC.

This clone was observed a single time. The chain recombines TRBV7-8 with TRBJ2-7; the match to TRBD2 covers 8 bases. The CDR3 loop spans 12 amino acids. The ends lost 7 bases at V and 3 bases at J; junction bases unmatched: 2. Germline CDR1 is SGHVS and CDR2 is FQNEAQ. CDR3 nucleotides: TGTGCCAGCACCCGGGGGGGCTACGAGCAGTACTTC. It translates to CASTRGGYEQYF.

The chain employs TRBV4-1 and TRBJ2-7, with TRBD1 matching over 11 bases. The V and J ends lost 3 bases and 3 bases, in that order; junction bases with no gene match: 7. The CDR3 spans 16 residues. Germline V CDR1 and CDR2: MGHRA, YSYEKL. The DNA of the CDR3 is TGCGCCAGCAGCCACGTAACCGGGACAGGGGGCTACGAGCAGTACTTC. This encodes CASSHVTGTGGYEQYF.

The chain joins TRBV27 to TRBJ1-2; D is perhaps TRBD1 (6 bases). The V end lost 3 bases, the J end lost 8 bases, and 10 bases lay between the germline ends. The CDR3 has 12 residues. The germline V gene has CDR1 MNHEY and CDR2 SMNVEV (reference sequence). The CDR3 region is CASSFGGQGYTF. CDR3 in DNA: TGTGCCAGCAGTTTTGGGGGGCAAGGCTACACCTTC.

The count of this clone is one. CDR3 nucleotide sequence: TGTGCCAGCAGCCCGGGGACACGAAGGACCGGCGAGGAGGTCCAGCATTTT. Amino acids: CASSPGTRRTGEEVQHF. The chain joins TRBV7-9 to TRBJ1-5, with a weak D call TRBD1 (6 bases). The length of the CDR3 is 17 residues. Germline V gene sequence: CDR1 SEHNR, CDR2 FQNEAQ (reference sequence). Trimming left V 5 bases short and J 12 bases short, with 29 bases between.

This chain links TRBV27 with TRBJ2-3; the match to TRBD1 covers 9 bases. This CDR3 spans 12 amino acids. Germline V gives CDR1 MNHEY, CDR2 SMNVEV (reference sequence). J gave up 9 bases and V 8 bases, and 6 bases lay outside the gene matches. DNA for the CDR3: TGTGCCAGCTGGAAGGGACAGGGCACGCAGTATTTT. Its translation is CASWKGQGTQYF.

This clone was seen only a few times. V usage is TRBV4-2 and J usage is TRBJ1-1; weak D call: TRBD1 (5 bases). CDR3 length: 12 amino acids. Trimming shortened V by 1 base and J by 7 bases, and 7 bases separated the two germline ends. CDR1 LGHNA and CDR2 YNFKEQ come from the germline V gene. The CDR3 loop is CASSQGQIEAFF. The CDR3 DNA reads TGTGCCAGCAGCCAAGGACAGATTGAAGCTTTCTTT.

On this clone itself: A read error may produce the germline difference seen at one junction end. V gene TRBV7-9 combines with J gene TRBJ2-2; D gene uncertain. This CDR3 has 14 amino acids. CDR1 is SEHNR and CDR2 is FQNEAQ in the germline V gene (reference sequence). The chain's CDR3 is CASSSRLDTGELFF. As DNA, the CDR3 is TGTGCTAGCAGCTCCCGTTTGGACACCGGGGAGCTGTTTTTT.

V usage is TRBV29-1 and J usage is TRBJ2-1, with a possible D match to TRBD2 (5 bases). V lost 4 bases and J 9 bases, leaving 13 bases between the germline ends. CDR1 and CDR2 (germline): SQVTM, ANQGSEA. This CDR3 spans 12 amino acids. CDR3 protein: CSVVGGGGEQFF. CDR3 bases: TGCAGCGTTGTCGGCGGCGGAGGTGAGCAGTTCTTC.

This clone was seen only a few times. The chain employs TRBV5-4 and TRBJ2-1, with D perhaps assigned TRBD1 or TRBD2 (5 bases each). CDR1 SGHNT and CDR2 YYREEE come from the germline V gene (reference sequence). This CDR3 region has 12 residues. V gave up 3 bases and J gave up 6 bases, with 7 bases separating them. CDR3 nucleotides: TGTGCCAGCAGCTGGGGGTCCAATGAGCAGTTCTTC. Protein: CASSWGSNEQFF.

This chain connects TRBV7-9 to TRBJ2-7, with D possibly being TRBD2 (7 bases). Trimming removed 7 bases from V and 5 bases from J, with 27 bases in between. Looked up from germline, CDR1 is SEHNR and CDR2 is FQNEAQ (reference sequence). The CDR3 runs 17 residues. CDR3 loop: CASTHPGGGGYEHEQYF. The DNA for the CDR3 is TGTGCCAGCACCCATCCGGGGGGCGGCGGTTACGAGCACGAGCAGTACTTC.

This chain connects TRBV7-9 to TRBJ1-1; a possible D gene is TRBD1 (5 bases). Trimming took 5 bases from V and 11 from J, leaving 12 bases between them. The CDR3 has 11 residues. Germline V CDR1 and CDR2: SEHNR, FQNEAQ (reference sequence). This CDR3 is CASSPGGKAFF. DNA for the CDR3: TGTGCCAGCAGCCCGGGGGGGAAGGCTTTCTTT. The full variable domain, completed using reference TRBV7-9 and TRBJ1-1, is DTGVSQNPRHKITKRGQNVTFRCDPISEHNRLYWYRQTLGQGPEFLTYFQNEAQLEKSRLLSDRFSAERPKGSFSTLEIQRTEQGDSAMYLCASSPGGKAFFGQGTRLTVV.

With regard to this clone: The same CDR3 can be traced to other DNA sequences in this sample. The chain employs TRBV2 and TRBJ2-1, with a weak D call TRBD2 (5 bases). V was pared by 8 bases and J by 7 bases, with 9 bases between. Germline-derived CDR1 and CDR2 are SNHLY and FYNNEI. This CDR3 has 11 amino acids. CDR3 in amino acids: CASSLGNEQFF. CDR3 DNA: TGTGCCAGCTCACTAGGGAATGAGCAGTTCTTC.

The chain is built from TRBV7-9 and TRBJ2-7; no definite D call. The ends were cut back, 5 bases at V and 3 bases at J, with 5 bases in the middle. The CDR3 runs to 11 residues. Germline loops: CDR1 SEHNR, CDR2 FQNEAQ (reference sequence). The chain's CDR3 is CASSILYEQYF. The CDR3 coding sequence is TGTGCCAGCAGCATCCTCTACGAGCAGTACTTC.